This T cell receptor (beta chain) was identified in a study of T cell repertoires in cytomegalovirus infection. The wider study: Matching HLA type and CMV infection were both indicated by public TCR beta signatures.

Study conclusions and caveats: People with CMV and the relevant HLA were identified by cumulative public TCR beta family frequency. Predominance within the ex vivo response was attributable to HLA-C-restricted CMV-specific TCR beta clonotypes.

This clonotype has only a few counts. Antigen: not known. MiXCR, applied by TCRdb to the reads, yields one record per CDR3 protein. The sample yields 400,000 or so distinct CDR3 sequences, 18% seen once. The V gene's germline CDR1 is SGHRS and CDR2 YFSETQ. After removal of 4 bases from V and 8 bases from J, the junction contained 14 bases not matched to a gene. The CDR3 has 15 amino acids. The clonotype was recovered from a human donor in good health (CMV status not recorded). Some clones in this sample may be carry-over from other donors' samples. The source material was PBMCs. The chain carries TRBV5-1 and TRBJ1-2, with 7 nucleotides matching TRBD1. The CDR3 DNA reads as TGCGCCAGCAGCCCCGGCGGTGGGGGACAGAAAGGCTACACCTTC. Its translation is CASSPGGGGQKGYTF.